This TCR beta chain is from a study of T-cell reconstitution after alpha-beta-depleted transplantation in children. Overall study results and limits: Two months or so post-transplant, alpha-beta T cells reportedly derived from several hundred expanded graft clones.

This clonotype was recorded at least ten times. Its matching antigen is unknown. V shed 6 bases, J shed 1 base, and the junction held 12 bases outside the gene matches. This CDR3 spans 17 amino acids. Germline V gene sequence: CDR1 MDHEN, CDR2 SYDVKM. Preparation of the TCRbeta library involved a method that used unique molecular identifiers. Each CDR3 protein is one row after TCRdb ran MiXCR on the PCR reads. Altogether approximately 490,000 distinct CDR3 sequences are present, about 10% being singletons, with the ten largest covering 2% to 2.5%. The clonotype originates from a child aged 2-15 years with inherited bone marrow failure, due to receive a stem cell transplant. The chain combines TRBV28 with TRBJ2-5; 9 nucleotides line up with TRBD2. Here the sequenced sample was PBMCs, taken before TCRalphabeta/CD19-depleted stem cell transplant. CDR3 DNA sequence: TGTGCCAGCAGCCCCCTCCTGACTAGCGGAGGCCAAGAGACCCAGTACTTC. It codes for CASSPLLTSGGQETQYF.